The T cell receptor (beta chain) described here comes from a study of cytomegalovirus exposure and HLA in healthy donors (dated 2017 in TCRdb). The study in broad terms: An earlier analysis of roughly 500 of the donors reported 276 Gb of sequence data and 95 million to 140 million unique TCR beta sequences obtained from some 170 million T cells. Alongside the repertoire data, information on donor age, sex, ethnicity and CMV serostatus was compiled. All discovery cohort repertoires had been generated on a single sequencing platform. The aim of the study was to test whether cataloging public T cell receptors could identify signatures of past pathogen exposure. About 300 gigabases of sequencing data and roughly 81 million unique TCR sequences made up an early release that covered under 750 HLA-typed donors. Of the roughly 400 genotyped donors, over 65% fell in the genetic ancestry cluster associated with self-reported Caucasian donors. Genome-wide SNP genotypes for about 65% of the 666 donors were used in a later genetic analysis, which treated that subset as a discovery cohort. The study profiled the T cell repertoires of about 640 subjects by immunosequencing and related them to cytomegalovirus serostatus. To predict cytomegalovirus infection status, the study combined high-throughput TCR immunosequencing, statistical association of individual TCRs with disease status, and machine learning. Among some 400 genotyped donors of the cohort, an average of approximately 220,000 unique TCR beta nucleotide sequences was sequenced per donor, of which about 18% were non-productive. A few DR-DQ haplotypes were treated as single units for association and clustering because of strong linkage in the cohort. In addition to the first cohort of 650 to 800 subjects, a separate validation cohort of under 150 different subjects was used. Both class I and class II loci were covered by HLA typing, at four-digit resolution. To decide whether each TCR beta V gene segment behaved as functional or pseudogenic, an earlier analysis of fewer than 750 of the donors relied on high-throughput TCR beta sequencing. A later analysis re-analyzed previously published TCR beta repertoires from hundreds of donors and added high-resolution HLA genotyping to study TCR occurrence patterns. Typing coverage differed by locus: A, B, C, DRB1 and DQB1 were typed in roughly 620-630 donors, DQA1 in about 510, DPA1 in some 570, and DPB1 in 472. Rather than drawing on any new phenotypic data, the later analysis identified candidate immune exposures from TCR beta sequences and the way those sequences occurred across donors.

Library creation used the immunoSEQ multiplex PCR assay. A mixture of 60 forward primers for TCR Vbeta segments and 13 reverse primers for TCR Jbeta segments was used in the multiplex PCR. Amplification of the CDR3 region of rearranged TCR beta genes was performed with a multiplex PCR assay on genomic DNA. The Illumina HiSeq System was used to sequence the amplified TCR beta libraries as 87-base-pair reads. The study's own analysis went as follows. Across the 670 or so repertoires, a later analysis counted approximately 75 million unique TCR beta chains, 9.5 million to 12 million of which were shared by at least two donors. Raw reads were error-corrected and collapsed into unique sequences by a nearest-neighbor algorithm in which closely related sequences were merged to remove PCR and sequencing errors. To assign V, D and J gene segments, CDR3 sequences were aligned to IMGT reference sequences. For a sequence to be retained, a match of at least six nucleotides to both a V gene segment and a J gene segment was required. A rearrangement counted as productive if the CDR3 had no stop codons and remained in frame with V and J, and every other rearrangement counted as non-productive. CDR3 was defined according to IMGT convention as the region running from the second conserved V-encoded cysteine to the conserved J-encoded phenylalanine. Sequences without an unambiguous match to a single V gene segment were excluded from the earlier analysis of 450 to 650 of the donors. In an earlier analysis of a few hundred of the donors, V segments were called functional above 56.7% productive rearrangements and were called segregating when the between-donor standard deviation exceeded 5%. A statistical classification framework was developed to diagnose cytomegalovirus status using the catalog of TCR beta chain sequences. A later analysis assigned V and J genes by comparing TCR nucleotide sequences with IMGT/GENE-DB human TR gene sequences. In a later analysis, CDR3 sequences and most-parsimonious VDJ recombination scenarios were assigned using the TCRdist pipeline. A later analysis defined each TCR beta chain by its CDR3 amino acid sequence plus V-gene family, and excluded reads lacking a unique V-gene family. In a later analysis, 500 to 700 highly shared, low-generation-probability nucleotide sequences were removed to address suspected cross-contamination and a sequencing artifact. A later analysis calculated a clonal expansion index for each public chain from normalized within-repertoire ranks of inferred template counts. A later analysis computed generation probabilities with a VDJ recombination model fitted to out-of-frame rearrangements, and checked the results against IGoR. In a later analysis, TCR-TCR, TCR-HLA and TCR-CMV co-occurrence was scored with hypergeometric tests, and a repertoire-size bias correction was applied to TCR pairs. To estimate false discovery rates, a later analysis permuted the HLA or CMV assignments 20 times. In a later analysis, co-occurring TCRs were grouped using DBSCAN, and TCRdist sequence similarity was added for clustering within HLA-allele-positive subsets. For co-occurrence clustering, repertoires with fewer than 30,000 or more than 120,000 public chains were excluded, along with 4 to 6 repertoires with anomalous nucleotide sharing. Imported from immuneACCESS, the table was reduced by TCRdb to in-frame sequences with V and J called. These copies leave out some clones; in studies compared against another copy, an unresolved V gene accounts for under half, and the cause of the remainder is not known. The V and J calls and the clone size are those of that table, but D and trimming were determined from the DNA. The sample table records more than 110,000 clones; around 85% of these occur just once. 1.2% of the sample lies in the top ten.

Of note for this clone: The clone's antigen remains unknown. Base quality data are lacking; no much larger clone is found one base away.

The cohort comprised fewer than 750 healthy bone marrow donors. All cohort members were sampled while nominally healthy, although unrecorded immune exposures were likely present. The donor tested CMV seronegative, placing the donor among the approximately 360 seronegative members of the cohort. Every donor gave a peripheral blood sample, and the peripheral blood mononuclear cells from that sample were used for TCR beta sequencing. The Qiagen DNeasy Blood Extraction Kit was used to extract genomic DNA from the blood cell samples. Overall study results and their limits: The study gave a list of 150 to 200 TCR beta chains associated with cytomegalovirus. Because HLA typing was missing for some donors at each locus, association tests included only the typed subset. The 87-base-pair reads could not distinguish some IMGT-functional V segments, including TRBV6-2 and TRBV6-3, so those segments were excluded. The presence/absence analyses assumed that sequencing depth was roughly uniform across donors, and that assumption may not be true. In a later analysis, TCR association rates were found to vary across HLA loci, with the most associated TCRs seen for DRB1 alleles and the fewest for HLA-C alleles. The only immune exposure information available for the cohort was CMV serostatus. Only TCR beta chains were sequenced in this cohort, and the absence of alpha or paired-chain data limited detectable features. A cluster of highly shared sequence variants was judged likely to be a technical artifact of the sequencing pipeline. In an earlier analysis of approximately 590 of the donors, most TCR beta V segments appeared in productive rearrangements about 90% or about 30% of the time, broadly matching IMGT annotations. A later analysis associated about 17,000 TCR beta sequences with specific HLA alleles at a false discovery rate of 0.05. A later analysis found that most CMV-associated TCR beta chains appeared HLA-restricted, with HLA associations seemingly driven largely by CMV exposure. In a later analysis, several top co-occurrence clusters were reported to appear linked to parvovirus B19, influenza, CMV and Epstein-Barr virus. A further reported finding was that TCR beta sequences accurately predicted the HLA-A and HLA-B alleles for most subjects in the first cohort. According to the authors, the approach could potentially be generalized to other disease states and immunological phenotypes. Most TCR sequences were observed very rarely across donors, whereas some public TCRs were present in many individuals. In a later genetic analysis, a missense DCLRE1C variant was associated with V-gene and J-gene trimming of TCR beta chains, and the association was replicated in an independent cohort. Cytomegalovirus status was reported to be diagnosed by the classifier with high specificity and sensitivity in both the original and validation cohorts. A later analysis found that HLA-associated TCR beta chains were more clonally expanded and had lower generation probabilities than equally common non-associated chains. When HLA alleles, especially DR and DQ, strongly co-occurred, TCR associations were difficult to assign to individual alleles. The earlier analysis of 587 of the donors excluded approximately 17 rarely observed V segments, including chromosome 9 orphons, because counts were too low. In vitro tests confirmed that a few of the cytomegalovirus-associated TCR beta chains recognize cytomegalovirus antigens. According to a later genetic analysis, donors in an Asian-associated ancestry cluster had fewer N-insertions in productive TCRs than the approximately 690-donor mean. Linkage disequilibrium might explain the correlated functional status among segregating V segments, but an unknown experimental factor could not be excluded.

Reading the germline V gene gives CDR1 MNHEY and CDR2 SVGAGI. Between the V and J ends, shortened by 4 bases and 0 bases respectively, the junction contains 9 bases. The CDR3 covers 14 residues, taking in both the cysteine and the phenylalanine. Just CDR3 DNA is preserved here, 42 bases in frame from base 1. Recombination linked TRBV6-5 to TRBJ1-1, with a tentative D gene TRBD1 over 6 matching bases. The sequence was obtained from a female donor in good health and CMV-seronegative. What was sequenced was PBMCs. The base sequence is TGTGCCAGCAGTTGGGGGACATTGAACACTGAAGCTTTCTTT. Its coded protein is CASSWGTLNTEAFF.